What follows are 21 T cell receptor beta chains derived from one specimen sequenced in a study of T-cell reconstitution after alpha-beta-depleted transplantation in children. Molecular barcoding with unique molecular identifiers was used for the TCRbeta library. TCRdb reprocessed the PCR reads via MiXCR and lists one record per CDR3 protein. The sample holds about 110,000 distinct CDR3 sequences, about a tenth seen once. This specimen was PBMCs from the stem cell graft donor, taken from the stem cell graft. The source is a human donor who donated a stem cell graft to a child with acute lymphoblastic leukemia.

There are many counts of this clonotype. This chain joins TRBV5-1 and TRBJ2-1, with 12 bases identical to TRBD2. Germline values: CDR1 SGHRS, CDR2 YFSETQ. V shed 5 bases and J 7 bases; nucleotides not matched to a gene: 7. The CDR3 contains 15 residues. The CDR3 sequence is CASSLLTSGRNEQFF. The DNA for the CDR3 is TGCGCCAGCAGTCTCCTGACTAGCGGGAGAAATGAGCAGTTCTTC.

This clonotype was detected many times. The genes are TRBV6-1 and TRBJ2-1; 10 bases line up with TRBD2. CDR3 length: 16 residues. Losses at the gene ends were 4 bases for V and 8 bases for J; bases not matched to a gene: 11. Germline V lookup: CDR1 MNHNS, CDR2 SASEGT. The CDR3 region has the DNA TGTGCCAGCAGTGTGCTCCTTAGCGGGAGGCGGGATGAGCAGTTCTTC. Amino acid sequence: CASSVLLSGRRDEQFF.

Notes on this clonotype: This may be a read error: a much more frequent sequence differs by one nucleotide. The J gene is TRBJ2-4, the V gene TRBV9, with 13 positions matching TRBD2. Per germline, CDR1 SGDLS and CDR2 YYNGEE. The CDR3 is made up of 16 amino acids. The CDR3 coding sequence is TGTGCCAGCAGCGTAGGAGGGACTAGCGGGAAAAACAGTCAGTACTTC. Translated: CASSVGGTSGKNSQYF.

At least ten counts were recorded for this clonotype. The chain has TRBV7-9 and TRBJ2-7; the D gene could be TRBD1 or TRBD2 (5 bases each). The CDR3 is 17 residues long. Trimming pared 3 bases from V and 3 bases from J, leaving 21 bases between. CDR1 SEHNR and CDR2 FQNEAQ come from the germline V gene (reference sequence). The CDR3 DNA reads as TGTGCCAGCAGCTTGGGATTCGGGCCGGGGCAGGGCTACGAGCAGTACTTC. This encodes CASSLGFGPGQGYEQYF.

In this sample, this clonotype turned up many times. The genes are TRBV18 and TRBJ2-3, with D unresolved. This CDR3 is 15 amino acids long. From germline, CDR1 is KGHSH and CDR2 LQKENI. The germline V and J ends were trimmed by 2 bases and 0 bases, with 9 bases remaining between them. The CDR3 is CASSPEETSTDTQYF. The CDR3 nucleotides read TGTGCCAGCTCACCAGAGGAGACTAGCACAGATACGCAGTATTTT.

This clonotype was picked up many times. The V call is TRBV15, the J call TRBJ2-5; D not certain. Germline V CDR1 and CDR2: LNHNV, YYDKDF (reference sequence). Trimming took 0 bases from V and 5 from J, leaving 4 bases between them. CDR3 length: 12 residues. This CDR3 reads CATSRDRETQYF. The CDR3 DNA reads as TGTGCCACCAGCAGAGATCGGGAGACCCAGTACTTC.

This clonotype was seen at least ten times. The J gene is TRBJ2-5, the V gene TRBV29-1, with D perhaps being TRBD1 or TRBD2 (5 bases each). The germline V and J ends were trimmed by 2 bases and 4 bases, with 11 bases remaining between them. CDR3 size: 13 residues. The germline V gene encodes CDR1 SQVTM and CDR2 ANQGSEA. The CDR3 is CSVESGPGETQYF. The CDR3 DNA follows: TGCAGCGTTGAATCGGGGCCGGGAGAGACCCAGTACTTC.

This clonotype was seen many times. The chain links TRBV3-1 to TRBJ2-5; TRBD2 aligns across 11 bases. This CDR3 is 17 amino acids long. V lost 3 bases, J lost 5 bases, and 11 bases stayed unmatched. Germline CDR1 reads LGHDT; CDR2 reads YNNKEL (reference sequence). DNA of the CDR3: TGTGCCAGCAGCCACCAAAGACTAGCGGGACTCGTGGAGACCCAGTACTTC. Protein: CASSHQRLAGLVETQYF.

This clonotype appeared many times. The chain links TRBV12-3 or TRBV12-4 to TRBJ2-7, with 7 bases matching TRBD2. V was clipped by 6 bases and J by 3 bases; unmatched bases: 8. This CDR3 is 14 amino acids long. The CDR3 protein is CASSRPSGRYEQYF. CDR3 DNA: TGTGCCAGCAGCCGCCCTAGCGGCCGCTACGAGCAGTACTTC.

There are many counts of this clonotype. One end of the junction fails to match germline, which may point to a read error. The rearrangement uses TRBV5-1 and TRBJ2-4; 12 bases line up with TRBD1. The CDR3 is 15 amino acids. Germline values: CDR1 SGHRS, CDR2 YFSETQ. The chain's CDR3 is CASSLSGTGGAVRHF. As DNA, the CDR3 is TGCGCCAGCAGCCTATCCGGGACAGGGGGCGCGGTTCGACACTTC. The variable domain in full, with the rest retrieved from reference TRBV5-1 and TRBJ2-4, is KAGVTQTPRYLIKTRGQQVTLSCSPISGHRSVSWYQQTPGQGLQFLFEYFSETQRNKGNFPGRFSGRQFSNSRSEMNVSTLELGDSALYLCASSLSGTGGAVRHFGAGTRLSVL.

This clonotype was counted many times. J is TRBJ1-1 and V is TRBV6-1; D uncertain. This CDR3 region has 12 residues. Germline-derived CDR1 and CDR2 are MNHNS and SASEGT. Trimming took off 2 bases at V and 7 bases at J, with 8 bases between the two ends. CDR3 coding DNA: TGTGCCAGCAGTGAACAGGACCGTGAAGCTTTCTTT. It codes for CASSEQDREAFF.

This clonotype was recorded many times. The genes are TRBV5-6 and TRBJ2-7, with D unclear. V lost 2 bases and J lost 1, with 7 bases in between. The germline V gene encodes CDR1 SGHDT and CDR2 YYEEEE. The CDR3 runs 13 residues. CDR3 nucleotides: TGTGCCAGCAGCTTTGGCGGTTCCTACGAGCAGTACTTC. It is translated as CASSFGGSYEQYF.

This clonotype has at least ten counts. This sequence joins TRBV12-3 or TRBV12-4 and TRBJ1-1; D might be TRBD1 (5 bases). V dropped 7 bases and J dropped 0 bases, with 21 bases sitting between them. The CDR3 is made up of 17 amino acids. The CDR3 DNA is TGTGCCAGCACCCACCTTCCCCCGGGACCGATGAACACTGAAGCTTTCTTT. Protein: CASTHLPPGPMNTEAFF.

The sample holds many counts of this clonotype. The V gene is TRBV5-5, the J gene TRBJ2-1; TRBD1 matches 8 bases. V shed 4 bases, J shed 5 bases, and the junction held 14 bases outside the gene matches. Germline lookup yields CDR1 SGHKS and CDR2 YYEKEE (reference sequence). The CDR3 extends over 17 amino acids. The CDR3 region has the DNA TGTGCCAGCAGCCCTACTATCGACAGGGGAAAGAACAATGAGCAGTTCTTC. Amino acid sequence: CASSPTIDRGKNNEQFF.

This clonotype was observed many times. The V and J genes are TRBV3-1 and TRBJ2-5; perhaps TRBD2 as D (5 bases). Trimming took off 0 bases at V and 4 bases at J, with 12 bases between the two ends. Germline CDR1 is LGHDT and CDR2 is YNNKEL (reference sequence). The CDR3 runs 15 residues. CDR3 amino acids: CASSQDIDYGETQYF. The CDR3 DNA is TGTGCCAGCAGCCAAGATATAGACTACGGAGAGACCCAGTACTTC.

This clonotype came up many times. This chain links TRBV12-3 or TRBV12-4 with TRBJ1-1; 8 bases are shared with TRBD1. The CDR3 has 14 residues. The V segment lost 6 bases and the J segment 1 base; nucleotides outside the gene matches: 4. CDR3 coding DNA: TGTGCCAGCAGCCCGGGACAGGAGAACACTGAAGCTTTCTTT. Translation gives CASSPGQENTEAFF.

This clonotype was observed at least ten times. The chain links TRBV12-3 or TRBV12-4 to TRBJ1-1; D possibly corresponds to TRBD1 (6 bases). The CDR3 length is 16 residues. Deletions cut 6 bases from V and 0 bases from J, with 17 bases between. DNA for the CDR3: TGTGCCAGCAGCGCCCTCTTGACAGGTTTGAACACTGAAGCTTTCTTT. Protein sequence: CASSALLTGLNTEAFF.

This clonotype has at least ten counts. V usage is TRBV7-8 and J usage is TRBJ1-5; D is perhaps TRBD1 (5 bases). V gave up 1 base and J gave up 5 bases, with 12 bases separating them. Germline V gene data show CDR1 as SGHVS and CDR2 as FQNEAQ. The CDR3 has 15 residues. The CDR3 loop is CASSLVNGAYQPQHF. The CDR3 region has the DNA TGTGCCAGCAGCTTAGTAAACGGGGCCTATCAGCCCCAGCATTTT.

The table lists this clonotype with a few counts. The genes are TRBV7-2 and TRBJ2-7, with no clear D. Between the trimmed V and J ends, which lost 2 bases and 6 bases, there was a span of 8 bases. Germline V lookup: CDR1 SGHTA, CDR2 FQGNSA. CDR3 length equals 12 residues. CDR3 sequence reads: CASSLPLTEQYF. CDR3 in DNA: TGTGCCAGCAGCTTACCCTTGACCGAGCAGTACTTC.

Ten or more counts support this clonotype. In nucleotides, the CDR3 is TGTGCCAGCAGCCCCCGCTCCGCAGGGTCCTACGAGCAGTACTTC. This translates into CASSPRSAGSYEQYF. The chain has TRBV7-6 and TRBJ2-7, with TRBD1 as a possible D gene (5 bases). There are 15 residues in the CDR3. Trimming took 5 bases from V and 1 from J, leaving 15 bases between them. Germline loops: CDR1 SGHVS, CDR2 FNYEAQ.

This clonotype was recorded many times. V is TRBV20-1 and J is TRBJ2-3; 10 bases match TRBD2. CDR1 and CDR2 from the germline V gene are DFQATT and SNEGSKA (reference sequence). V lost 6 bases, J lost 6 bases, and 9 bases stayed unmatched. This CDR3 is built from 14 residues. The CDR3 DNA reads TGCAGTGCGGTCAAGCGGGAGGGGTCGGATACGCAGTATTTT. Translating gives CSAVKREGSDTQYF.